A single sample gave rise to the 26 T cell receptor beta chains below, sequenced in a study of blood T cell repertoires in COVID-19. Generated by immunoSEQ multiplex PCR, the TCRdb table keeps only in-frame clones and is missing some. The data contain almost 90,000 clones, 88% of them singletons. Sequenced: peripheral blood. All receptors come from an elderly man with acute or convalescent COVID-19.

This chain links TRBV14 with TRBJ2-2; the match to TRBD1 covers 9 bases. CDR1 SGHDN and CDR2 FVKESK come from the germline V gene. The CDR3 is 16 residues long. The V segment lost 4 bases and the J segment 4 bases; nucleotides outside the gene matches: 7. CDR3 sequence reads: CASSRETGGITGELFF. The DNA for the CDR3 is TGTGCCAGCAGCCGAGAAACAGGGGGCATCACCGGGGAGCTGTTTTTT.

The V and J genes are TRBV28 and TRBJ2-7; tentatively, D is TRBD2 (6 bases). The V and J ends lost 6 bases and 0 bases respectively, with 15 bases between them. This CDR3 region has 15 residues. Germline V gene lookup returns CDR1 MDHEN and CDR2 SYDVKM. The CDR3 sequence: CASSGPGGVSYEQYF. CDR3 DNA: TGTGCCAGCAGCGGACCCGGAGGGGTCTCCTACGAGCAGTACTTC.

This clone was seen only once. The V gene is TRBV19, the J gene TRBJ1-5; D might be TRBD1 (5 bases). V gave up 0 bases and J gave up 7 bases, with 10 bases separating them. Germline V gives CDR1 LNHDA, CDR2 SQIVND (reference sequence). The length of the CDR3 is 14 residues. This CDR3 is CASSIDRVGQPQHF. Written as DNA, the CDR3 is TGTGCCAGTAGTATAGACAGGGTAGGACAGCCCCAGCATTTT.

CDR3 region: CASSTKTGANTEAFF. CDR3 nucleotide sequence: TGTGCCAGCAGCACTAAGACAGGGGCGAACACTGAAGCTTTCTTT. The rearrangement joins TRBV5-5 to TRBJ1-1; 8 bases fit TRBD1. Germline lookup yields CDR1 SGHKS and CDR2 YYEKEE (reference sequence). CDR3 length: 15 residues. J gave up 1 base and V 4 bases, and 6 bases lay outside the gene matches.

The V and J genes are TRBV9 and TRBJ1-2; D is ambiguous. The CDR3 loop spans 13 amino acids. Germline values: CDR1 SGDLS, CDR2 YYNGEE. V shed 2 bases and J shed 6 bases, with 11 bases lying between them. CDR3 sequence reads: CASSVSPLDGYTF. The CDR3 DNA follows: TGTGCCAGCAGCGTTAGCCCCCTGGATGGCTACACCTTC.

This chain joins TRBV15 and TRBJ1-2; TRBD1 might be the D (6 bases). Trimming shortened V by 2 bases and J by 3 bases, and 16 bases separated the two germline ends. This CDR3 has 16 amino acids. Per the germline V gene, CDR1 is LNHNV and CDR2 is YYDKDF (reference sequence). The CDR3 sequence is CATSRRKDSPYYGYTF. In nucleotides, the CDR3 is TGTGCCACCAGCAGACGGAAGGACAGTCCCTACTATGGCTACACCTTC.

V and J are TRBV18 and TRBJ2-2, with TRBD2 as a possible D gene (6 bases). Trimming stripped 1 base from V and 6 bases from J, with 12 bases between. The CDR3 length is 15 residues. Germline V gene lookup returns CDR1 KGHSH and CDR2 LQKENI. The CDR3 sequence: CASSPLGGTPGELFF. CDR3 coding DNA: TGTGCCAGCTCACCACTCGGCGGGACTCCCGGGGAGCTGTTTTTT.

This clone was seen a handful of times. This chain uses TRBV7-2 with TRBJ1-3; no clear D gene. This CDR3 spans 17 amino acids. Trimming removed 0 bases from V and 0 bases from J, with 12 bases in between. Germline values: CDR1 SGHTA, CDR2 FQGNSA. The CDR3 sequence is CASSLAGSLSSGNTIYF. The CDR3, as DNA: TGTGCCAGCAGCTTAGCGGGCAGCCTATCCTCTGGAAACACCATATATTTT.

J is TRBJ1-5 and V is TRBV6-2 or TRBV6-3; D is perhaps TRBD1 (6 bases). The CDR3 loop spans 15 amino acids. The germline CDR1 and CDR2 sequences are MNHEY and SVGEGT. V was cut by 2 bases and J by 5 bases, with 13 bases left in between. The CDR3 DNA reads TGTGCCAGCAGTTACCTCGACAGGCGGGATCAGCCCCAGCATTTT. The encoded protein is CASSYLDRRDQPQHF.

The V gene is TRBV9, the J gene TRBJ2-2; D may be TRBD2 (7 bases). The V end lost 0 bases, the J end lost 7 bases, and 16 bases lay between the germline ends. Germline V gene lookup returns CDR1 SGDLS and CDR2 YYNGEE. The CDR3 consists of 16 residues. The CDR3 region has the DNA TGTGCCAGCAGCGTAGATGGGGGGGCGCGTATCGGGGAGCTGTTTTTT. It translates to CASSVDGGARIGELFF.

This chain connects TRBV2 to TRBJ1-1; the match to TRBD1 covers 9 bases. In germline, CDR1 is SNHLY, CDR2 FYNNEI. The J segment lost 1 base and the V segment lost 6 bases, leaving 9 bases of the junction unmatched. CDR3 length: 16 residues. CDR3 sequence: CASRAGTGIGNTEAFF. In nucleotides, the CDR3 is TGTGCCAGCAGGGCCGGGACAGGGATTGGGAACACTGAAGCTTTCTTT.

This chain connects TRBV4-3 to TRBJ2-3; TRBD2 aligns across 12 bases. This CDR3 comprises 16 residues. CDR1 is LGHNA and CDR2 is YSLEER in the germline V gene. Germline trimming cut 1 base from V and 6 bases from J; bases unmatched to any gene: 5. The CDR3 DNA reads as TGCGCCAGCAGCCAAGGACTAGCGGGAGTAGGGGATACGCAGTATTTT. It specifies CASSQGLAGVGDTQYF.

This clone was recorded only once. The chain is built from TRBV3-1 (or the pseudogene TRBV3-2) and TRBJ1-2; possibly TRBD1 for D (6 bases). There are 14 residues in the CDR3. CDR1 and CDR2 (germline): LGHDT, YNNKEL (reference sequence). The V end was cut by 2 bases, the J end by 4 bases, with 11 bases between. CDR3 in amino acids: CASSQSDRFYGYTF. CDR3 DNA: TGTGCCAGCAGCCAATCCGACAGGTTCTATGGCTACACCTTC.

V is TRBV5-1 and J is TRBJ1-3, with 7 bases fitting TRBD1. The CDR3 runs 16 residues. With V trimmed by 3 bases and J by 0 bases, 6 bases remained unmatched. Germline CDR1 reads SGHRS; CDR2 reads YFSETQ. CDR3 nucleotide sequence: TGCGCCAGCAGCTGGACAGGTGGCTACTCTGGAAACACCATATATTTT. The encoded protein is CASSWTGGYSGNTIYF.

J is TRBJ2-3 and V is TRBV10-3; no firm D call. In germline, CDR1 is ENHRY, CDR2 SYGVKD. V dropped 2 bases and J dropped 1 base, with 7 bases sitting between them. This CDR3 comprises 14 residues. The CDR3 DNA is TGTGCCATCAGTGAGCCCAGCGGCACAGATACGCAGTATTTT. Residues: CAISEPSGTDTQYF.

This clone showed up just a few times. The V gene is TRBV7-6, the J gene TRBJ2-3; 7 bases are shared with TRBD1. The CDR3 has 19 residues. Germline V gene lookup returns CDR1 SGHVS and CDR2 FNYEAQ. Trimming cost V 2 bases and J 0 bases; bases outside gene matches: 14. CDR3 sequence (DNA): TGTGCCAGCAGCTTACCCTTTTGGGGGCCGGGACAGAGCACAGATACGCAGTATTTT. Translation: CASSLPFWGPGQSTDTQYF.

The CDR3 nucleotides are TGTGCCAGCAGAAGGGACAGGGAAGCCTACGAGCAGTACTTC. Translation gives CASRRDREAYEQYF. V gene TRBV6-5 combines with J gene TRBJ2-7; 9 bases map to TRBD1. Germline-derived CDR1 and CDR2 are MNHEY and SVGAGI. The CDR3 length is 14 residues. V dropped 6 bases and J dropped 2; count of bases not matched to a gene: 5.

The V and J genes are TRBV30 and TRBJ1-2; 7 positions agree with TRBD1. This CDR3 region has 13 residues. The germline V gene has CDR1 GTSNPN and CDR2 SVGIG (reference sequence). V shed 4 bases, J shed 6 bases, and the junction held 8 bases outside the gene matches. The CDR3 bases are TGTGCCTGGATGCAGGGGGTTTTTAATGGCTACACCTTC. Its protein product is CAWMQGVFNGYTF.

This clone was seen a single time. The J gene is TRBJ1-1, the V gene TRBV28, with TRBD1 identical over 8 bases. Germline CDR1 MDHEN, CDR2 SYDVKM. With 2 bases clipped from V and 5 bases from J, the junction kept 4 bases outside the gene matches. The CDR3 runs to 14 residues. For the CDR3, the DNA is TGTGCCAGCAGTTTACAGGGGGCGCGGACTGAAGCTTTCTTT. Protein product: CASSLQGARTEAFF. Full variable domain (outside the CDR3, taken from reference TRBV28 and TRBJ1-1): DVKVTQSSRYLVKRTGEKVFLECVQDMDHENMFWYRQDPGLGLRLIYFSYDVKMKEKGDIPEGYSVSREKKERFSLILESASTNQTSMYLCASSLQGARTEAFFGQGTRLTVV.

The J gene is TRBJ1-2, the V gene TRBV7-2; 9 positions match TRBD1. Per the germline V gene, CDR1 is SGHTA and CDR2 is FQGNSA. The CDR3 covers 13 residues. The V and J ends lost 5 bases and 5 bases, in that order; junction bases with no gene match: 3. CDR3 amino acids: CASSRDREYGYTF. The CDR3 DNA reads as TGTGCCAGCAGCCGGGACAGGGAATATGGCTACACCTTC.

The V and J genes are TRBV10-3 and TRBJ2-5; D is possibly TRBD1 (5 bases). Trimming removed 3 bases from V and 4 bases from J, with 12 bases in between. CDR1 and CDR2 from the germline V gene are ENHRY and SYGVKD. The CDR3 spans 14 residues. As DNA, the CDR3 is TGTGCCATCAGTGACAAGGGGTTCGGAGAGACCCAGTACTTC. Translation: CAISDKGFGETQYF.

The chain couples TRBV5-1 to TRBJ2-5; 7 bases align to TRBD1. The length of the CDR3 is 14 residues. Germline-derived CDR1 and CDR2 are SGHRS and YFSETQ. V gave up 4 bases and J gave up 2 bases; unmatched junction bases: 5. CDR3 region: CASSHRDSQETQYF. As DNA, the CDR3 is TGCGCCAGCAGCCACCGGGACAGTCAAGAGACCCAGTACTTC.

The genes are TRBV5-1 and TRBJ2-2; 8 bases fit TRBD1. Germline V lookup: CDR1 SGHRS, CDR2 YFSETQ. This CDR3 has 16 amino acids. The V and J ends lost 4 bases and 2 bases, in that order; junction bases with no gene match: 7. CDR3 sequence (DNA): TGCGCCAGCAGCCCCAAAGGACAGGGAAACACCGGGGAGCTGTTTTTT. Protein product: CASSPKGQGNTGELFF.

The J gene is TRBJ2-7, the V gene TRBV9; 9 nucleotides line up with TRBD2. The CDR3 covers 15 residues. V gave up 3 bases and J gave up 6 bases; unmatched junction bases: 10. Germline V gene lookup returns CDR1 SGDLS and CDR2 YYNGEE. The CDR3 loop is CASSASTGTSFEQYF. CDR3 nucleotides: TGTGCCAGCAGCGCTTCCACCGGGACTAGCTTCGAGCAGTACTTC. Filled out from reference TRBV9 and TRBJ2-7, the complete variable domain reads DSGVTQTPKHLITATGQRVTLRCSPRSGDLSVYWYQQSLDQGLQFLIQYYNGEERAKGNILERFSAQQFPDLHSELNLSSLELGDSALYFCASSASTGTSFEQYFGPGTRLTVT.

Here the CDR3 reads CASSGGQGGNQPQHF. As DNA, the CDR3 is TGTGCCAGTAGTGGGGGACAGGGAGGCAATCAGCCCCAGCATTTT. The chain combines TRBV19 with TRBJ1-5; 9 nucleotides agree with TRBD1. After removal of 5 bases from V and 2 bases from J, the junction contained 4 bases not matched to a gene. The CDR3 is 15 amino acids. Germline CDR1 and CDR2: LNHDA and SQIVND (reference sequence).

This rearrangement joins TRBV28 to TRBJ2-7; TRBD2 is a possible D gene (7 bases). V lost 8 bases, J lost 2 bases, and 19 bases lay in between. CDR1 and CDR2 from the germline V gene are MDHEN and SYDVKM. The CDR3 is made up of 15 amino acids. CDR3 region: CASEGGQGLTYEQYF. The CDR3 DNA follows: TGTGCCAGCGAGGGGGGGCAAGGGCTTACCTACGAGCAGTACTTC.